The 18 T cell receptor beta chains listed next were all sequenced from one sample in a study of blood T cell repertoires in COVID-19 (dated by TCRdb to the early 2020s). Library generation was performed with the immunoSEQ multiplex PCR assay. Sourced from immuneACCESS, this table was stored by TCRdb with only in-frame sequences that have V and J called. A share of the clones is absent; for the studies checked, an unresolved V gene accounts for under half, and the remainder has no known explanation. The table for this sample lists 140,000 to 150,000 clones; 70% to 90% of them were counted only once. The biggest ten clones account for roughly 1.9% of the sample. The sequencing sample was made of peripheral blood. The receptors here all came from a man between 65 and 85 years old with acute or convalescent COVID-19.

The chain links TRBV28 to TRBJ1-2; no definite D call. Germline CDR1 reads MDHEN; CDR2 reads SYDVKM. CDR3 length: 11 amino acids. Trimming took 6 bases from V and 3 from J, leaving 5 bases between them. This chain's CDR3 is CASSPDYGYTF. Here the CDR3 DNA reads TGTGCCAGCAGCCCGGACTATGGCTACACCTTC.

This chain joins TRBV6-6 and TRBJ2-1; 8 bases fit TRBD2. The V and J ends lost 5 bases and 7 bases, in that order; junction bases with no gene match: 4. Germline CDR1 MNHNY, CDR2 SVGAGI (reference sequence). The CDR3 sequence is 13 residues long. As DNA, the CDR3 is TGTGCCAGCAGTCTCGGGGGGGCGAATGAGCAGTTCTTC. Protein product: CASSLGGANEQFF.

The rearrangement links TRBV5-1 to TRBJ2-2; 7 nucleotides line up with TRBD1. The CDR3 spans 15 residues. Germline V gene data show CDR1 as SGHRS and CDR2 as YFSETQ. The junction had 3 bases not matched to a gene; V was cut back by 0 bases and J by 4 bases. In DNA, the CDR3 is TGCGCCAGCAGCTTGGAGACAGGGACCACCGGGGAGCTGTTTTTT. It translates to CASSLETGTTGELFF.

The genes are TRBV7-9 and TRBJ2-3; possibly TRBD2 for D (6 bases). V gave up 5 bases and J gave up 0 bases, with 12 bases separating them. The length of the CDR3 is 15 residues. Germline lookup yields CDR1 SEHNR and CDR2 FQNEAQ (reference sequence). CDR3 sequence reads: CASSGAGTSTDTQYF. CDR3 sequence (DNA): TGTGCCAGCAGCGGGGCTGGGACTAGCACAGATACGCAGTATTTT. Full variable domain (missing parts from reference TRBV7-9 and TRBJ2-3): DTGVSQNPRHKITKRGQNVTFRCDPISEHNRLYWYRQTLGQGPEFLTYFQNEAQLEKSRLLSDRFSAERPKGSFSTLEIQRTEQGDSAMYLCASSGAGTSTDTQYFGPGTRLTVL.

In this sample, this clone turned up once. The chain carries TRBV7-9 and TRBJ1-5; D is perhaps TRBD1 (5 bases). Trimming stripped 5 bases from V and 10 bases from J, with 15 bases between. This CDR3 region has 13 residues. From germline, CDR1 is SEHNR and CDR2 FQNEAQ (reference sequence). Written as DNA, the CDR3 is TGTGCCAGCAGCCAAGGGGCCCAAGGTCCCCAGCATTTT. It is translated as CASSQGAQGPQHF.

This chain uses TRBV30 with TRBJ2-5, with a possible D match to TRBD2 (5 bases). Germline loops: CDR1 GTSNPN, CDR2 SVGIG (reference sequence). The ends were cut back, 4 bases at V and 9 bases at J, with 18 bases in the middle. The CDR3 consists of 13 residues. Here the CDR3 reads CAWIPPSKRAQYF. CDR3 sequence (DNA): TGTGCCTGGATCCCACCTAGTAAGAGGGCCCAGTACTTC.

This rearrangement joins TRBV7-9 to TRBJ2-3; D is uncertain. V lost 8 bases to trimming and J lost 2 bases, with 8 bases between them. CDR1 and CDR2 (germline): SEHNR, FQNEAQ (reference sequence). This CDR3 has 12 residues. The CDR3 DNA is TGTGCCAGCTCGCGAAACACAGATACGCAGTATTTT. Its translation is CASSRNTDTQYF. The whole variable domain, filled in from reference TRBV7-9 and TRBJ2-3, reads DTGVSQNPRHKITKRGQNVTFRCDPISEHNRLYWYRQTLGQGPEFLTYFQNEAQLEKSRLLSDRFSAERPKGSFSTLEIQRTEQGDSAMYLCASSRNTDTQYFGPGTRLTVL.

This clone occurred once. The V gene is TRBV20-1, the J gene TRBJ2-7; D unresolved. This CDR3 region has 11 residues. V was clipped by 3 bases and J by 2 bases, with 5 bases between them. Per germline, CDR1 DFQATT and CDR2 SNEGSKA (reference sequence). As DNA, the CDR3 is TGCAGTGCTAGCCCCACCTACGAGCAGTACTTC. Encoded protein: CSASPTYEQYF.

J is TRBJ2-1 and V is TRBV27, with TRBD2 identical over 10 bases. V lost 8 bases, J lost 0 bases, and 19 bases stayed unmatched. CDR1 and CDR2 from the germline V gene are MNHEY and SMNVEV (reference sequence). The CDR3 runs 20 residues. The CDR3, as DNA: TGTGCCAGCCGCTTAGGCAGGAGACTAGCGGGCCCGAGCTCCTACAATGAGCAGTTCTTC. The encoded protein is CASRLGRRLAGPSSYNEQFF.

The gene calls are TRBV6-4 and TRBJ1-1; D might be TRBD1 (6 bases). V was trimmed by 7 bases and J by 4 bases, leaving 28 bases between them. Germline V gene lookup returns CDR1 MRHNA and CDR2 SNTAGT. The CDR3 is 18 residues long. DNA for the CDR3: TGTGCCAGCAAGTCTCGGCTTCAGAATCAGGGGTGTAGCACTGAAGCTTTCTTT. This sequence encodes CASKSRLQNQGCSTEAFF.

A single count supports this clone. This sequence joins TRBV19 and TRBJ2-7; D gene unclear. Trimming pared 9 bases from V and 1 base from J, leaving 10 bases between. The germline V gene encodes CDR1 LNHDA and CDR2 SQIVND (reference sequence). The CDR3 runs 12 residues. For the CDR3, the DNA is TGTGCCAGGACACGTATATCCTACGAGCAGTACTTC. Its protein product is CARTRISYEQYF.

The CDR3 reads CASSLDGQGNSPLHF. DNA of the CDR3: TGCGCCAGCAGCTTGGATGGACAGGGAAATTCACCCCTCCACTTT. The chain employs TRBV5-1 and TRBJ1-6; 8 bases match TRBD1. V lost 0 bases and J lost 7; bases outside the gene matches: 3. Germline V gene data show CDR1 as SGHRS and CDR2 as YFSETQ. This CDR3 region has 15 residues.

The chain joins TRBV28 to TRBJ2-7; TRBD2 matches at 11 bases. This CDR3 has 14 residues. Losses at the gene ends were 8 bases for V and 2 bases for J; bases not matched to a gene: 5. Germline lookup yields CDR1 MDHEN and CDR2 SYDVKM. This CDR3 is CASGTSGATYEQYF. DNA of the CDR3: TGTGCCAGCGGGACTAGCGGAGCCACCTACGAGCAGTACTTC. The entire variable domain, with the rest obtained from reference TRBV28 and TRBJ2-7, is as follows: DVKVTQSSRYLVKRTGEKVFLECVQDMDHENMFWYRQDPGLGLRLIYFSYDVKMKEKGDIPEGYSVSREKKERFSLILESASTNQTSMYLCASGTSGATYEQYFGPGTRLTVT.

V is TRBV5-1 and J is TRBJ1-2; D call uncertain. Germline V gene sequence: CDR1 SGHRS, CDR2 YFSETQ. The CDR3 is 13 residues long. The ends were cut back, 4 bases at V and 4 bases at J, with 11 bases in the middle. The CDR3 coding sequence is TGCGCCAGCAGCCGAGACATGGGCTATGGCTACACCTTC. Translation: CASSRDMGYGYTF.

This chain joins TRBV18 and TRBJ2-7; a possible D gene is TRBD1 (5 bases). Between the trimmed V and J ends, which lost 3 bases and 0 bases, there was a span of 9 bases. The length of the CDR3 is 14 residues. Germline V CDR1 and CDR2: KGHSH, LQKENI. The CDR3 region is CASSPSRDSYEQYF. The CDR3 DNA follows: TGTGCCAGCTCACCGTCCAGGGACTCCTACGAGCAGTACTTC.

The V and J genes are TRBV14 and TRBJ2-3, with 7 bases lining up with TRBD1. V lost 0 bases, J lost 6 bases, and 12 bases stayed unmatched. Germline V lookup: CDR1 SGHDN, CDR2 FVKESK. The CDR3 is made up of 17 amino acids. The CDR3 region is CASSQEITGQHADTQYF. The CDR3, as DNA: TGTGCCAGCAGCCAAGAAATCACGGGACAGCATGCGGATACGCAGTATTTT.

This chain links TRBV1 with TRBJ1-1. TRBV1 is an annotated pseudogene. The CDR3 is made up of 16 amino acids. The CDR3 here is CTSSLWTGFKNTEAFF. The CDR3 nucleotides read TGCACCAGCAGCCTCTGGACGGGATTCAAGAACACTGAAGCTTTCTTT.

V gene TRBV7-9 combines with J gene TRBJ2-1; TRBD2 agrees at 10 bases. Germline lookup yields CDR1 SEHNR and CDR2 FQNEAQ (reference sequence). The CDR3 is made up of 17 amino acids. Germline trimming cut 7 bases from V and 2 bases from J; bases unmatched to any gene: 11. CDR3 residues: CASISSHLAGAYNEQFF. The CDR3, as DNA: TGTGCCAGCATCAGTAGTCACCTAGCGGGGGCCTACAATGAGCAGTTCTTC.